The rows below give T cell receptor beta chains drawn from one sample of a study of blood T cell repertoires in COVID-19. Sequenced by immunoSEQ multiplex PCR; TCRdb stores in-frame clones only, minus some. Of 100,000 to 150,000 clones in the sample, approximately 83% were seen once. The sample consisted of peripheral blood. The receptor set was obtained from a man at least 80 years old with active or convalescent COVID-19. Both conserved end residues are part of each CDR3. The D gene is left open where the match is weak. Expanded clones are given a class, and other clones once, few, many or no size at all.

D | size | J | V | DNA | CDR3
. | . | TRBJ1-2 | TRBV11-3 | TGTGCCAGCAGCATTTACTTTTTACAGGGATGGGACCGCTATGGCTACACCTTC | CASSIYFLQGWDRYGYTF
TRBD2 | . | TRBJ2-7 | TRBV5-8 | TGTGCCAGCAGCTTGGGGACTAGCATCCACGAGCAGTACTTC | CASSLGTSIHEQYF
. | . | TRBJ2-7 | TRBV18 | TGTGCCAGCTCACCCCACTTAGAAGGGGCTCGAGAGCAGTACTTC | CASSPHLEGAREQYF
. | . | TRBJ1-2 | TRBV28 | TGTGCCAGCGGCGGAGGGGAAGGGTATGGCTACACCTTC | CASGGGEGYGYTF
TRBD1 | . | TRBJ2-3 | TRBV9 | TGTGCCAGCAGCAAAGGGGGCCCAGATACGCAGTATTTT | CASSKGGPDTQYF
. | . | TRBJ1-5 | TRBV6-5 | TGTGCCAGTAGACAGGATGGAGGTCAGCCCCAGCATTTT | CASRQDGGQPQHF
. | few | TRBJ1-2 | TRBV10-3 | TGTGCCATCAGTGAGTTTGGGGGCTCGTTATATGGCTACACCTTC | CAISEFGGSLYGYTF
. | . | TRBJ1-1 | TRBV7-9 | TGTGCCAGCAAGCTCACTGCGAGCGGGAACACTGAAGCTTTCTTT | CASKLTASGNTEAFF
. | . | TRBJ1-4 | TRBV27 | TGTGCCAGCAGTTTACTTGGACAGCCTAATGAAAAACTGTTTTTT | CASSLLGQPNEKLFF
TRBD1 | few | TRBJ2-1 | TRBV7-8 | TGTGCCAGCAGCCGTTCTATAAGACAGGGGGGTGATGAGCAGTTCTTC | CASSRSIRQGGDEQFF
TRBD2 | once | TRBJ2-2 | TRBV29-1 | TGCAGCGTGGTTCGCGGGGGGGAAATCGGGGAGCTGTTTTTT | CSVVRGGEIGELFF
TRBD1 | . | TRBJ2-1 | TRBV5-4 | TGTGCCAGCAGCTCCCGGGACAGCATCTACAATGAGCAGTTCTTC | CASSSRDSIYNEQFF
. | . | TRBJ2-1 | TRBV6-5 | TGTGCCAGCAGTTACCGACCCGCGGGTTGGCAGTTCTTC | CASSYRPAGWQFF
TRBD2 | . | TRBJ2-1 | TRBV5-6 | TGTGCCAGCAGCTTGGTAGGGACTAGTAACTACAATGAGCAGTTCTTC | CASSLVGTSNYNEQFF
. | . | TRBJ2-2 | TRBV28 | TGTGCCAGCCTAGCGACAAACACCGGGGAGCTGTTTTTT | CASLATNTGELFF
. | once | TRBJ2-7 | TRBV21-1 | TGTGCCAGCACGGAGACAGTGATCTCCTACGAGCAGTACTTC | CASTETVISYEQYF
. | . | TRBJ1-4 | TRBV27 | TGTGCCAGCAGTTTATCGGCACGGGTAACTAATGAAAAACTGTTTTTT | CASSLSARVTNEKLFF
TRBD1 | . | TRBJ2-7 | TRBV5-4 | TGTGCCAGCAGTAGAGGACAGGGGGCCTCCTACGAGCAGTACTTC | CASSRGQGASYEQYF
TRBD2 | . | TRBJ2-1 | TRBV7-6 | TGTGCCAGCAGCTCCCTGCAATGGGAGCGGGGGGGCCTGGGTGAGCAGTTCTTC | CASSSLQWERGGLGEQFF
. | . | TRBJ2-7 | TRBV21-1 | TGTGCCAGCAGCACCTTCATAGCGGGAGAATCCTACGAGCAGTACTTC | CASSTFIAGESYEQYF
. | . | TRBJ2-1 | TRBV2 | TGTGCCAGCATGTGGTCCTCACAGGGCTTAGGTGAGCAGTTCTTC | CASMWSSQGLGEQFF
TRBD1 | once | TRBJ2-7 | TRBV29-1 | TGCAGCGTTTGGGACAGGGGAGGATCCCACGAGCAGTACTTC | CSVWDRGGSHEQYF
TRBD2 | . | TRBJ2-3 | TRBV7-2 | TGTGCCAGCAGCTTAGTTGGGACTAGCGGTGCAGATACGCAGTATTTT | CASSLVGTSGADTQYF
. | . | TRBJ2-7 | TRBV5-4 | TGTGCCAGCAGCCCCGGCGGATCCTACGAGCAGTACTTC | CASSPGGSYEQYF
TRBD1 | . | TRBJ1-4 | TRBV7-9 | TGTGCCAGCAGCCAGGGACAGGATAATGAAAAACTGTTTTTT | CASSQGQDNEKLFF
. | . | TRBJ1-1 | TRBV5-1 | TGCGCCAGCAGCTTCTCCGTGAACACTGAAGCTTTCTTT | CASSFSVNTEAFF
. | . | TRBJ1-1 | TRBV4-1 | TGCGCCAGCAGCCAACTGGAGGGCGGTCGGACTGAAGCTTTCTTT | CASSQLEGGRTEAFF
. | few | TRBJ1-2 | TRBV4-2 | TGTGCCAGCAGCCAAGAACACCGAGAGGGAATCTATGGTATTGACTACACCTTC | CASSQEHREGIYGIDYTF
. | . | TRBJ1-1 | TRBV4-2 | TGTGCCAGCAGCCAAGGTAGACGGGAGAACACTGAAGCTTTCTTT | CASSQGRRENTEAFF
TRBD1 | . | TRBJ1-1 | TRBV18 | TGTGCCAGCTCCCCGGACAGGGGAGCTTTCTTT | CASSPDRGAFF
TRBD1 | . | TRBJ1-4 | TRBV6-5 | TGTGCCAGCAAAGTTGGGGACAGGGGTAGTGAAAAACTGTTTTTT | CASKVGDRGSEKLFF
. | . | TRBJ1-3 | TRBV21-1 | TGTGCCAGCAGCAATTTTCTCAGGGTTAATCCTGGAAACACCATATATTTT | CASSNFLRVNPGNTIYF
TRBD1 | . | TRBJ1-2 | TRBV27 | TGTGCCAGCAGTTTTGGACAGGGGAGGGATGGCTACACCTTC | CASSFGQGRDGYTF
TRBD2 | . | TRBJ2-5 | TRBV28 | TGTGCCAGCAGTCGACTAGCGGGGGGCCCAATTGAGACCCAGTACTTC | CASSRLAGGPIETQYF
. | . | TRBJ1-4 | TRBV19 | TGTGCCAGTAGTGCCCCGGCTAATGAAAAACTGTTTTTT | CASSAPANEKLFF
. | . | TRBJ1-2 | TRBV4-3 | TGCGCCAGCAGCCAAGAGTCGGGGGGTCTTGGCTACACCTTC | CASSQESGGLGYTF
. | . | TRBJ2-5 | TRBV3-1/TRBV3-2 | TGTGCCAGCAGCAGGCTAGCCCAAGAGACCCAGTACTTC | CASSRLAQETQYF
. | . | TRBJ1-1 | TRBV7-3 | TGTGCCAGCAGCCCTACAGGCCCGAACACTGAAGCTTTCTTT | CASSPTGPNTEAFF
TRBD1 | . | TRBJ1-1 | TRBV19 | TGTGCCAGTATCGGGGGACAGCACCTCGGAGAAGCTTTCTTT | CASIGGQHLGEAFF
. | . | TRBJ2-7 | TRBV6-5 | TGTGCCAGCAGTACTGGTTACGAGCAGTACTTC | CASSTGYEQYF
TRBD1 | . | TRBJ1-4 | TRBV6-5 | TGTGCCAGCAGTTACTCCGGGGACAGCCCTAATGAAAAACTGTTTTTT | CASSYSGDSPNEKLFF
TRBD1 | . | TRBJ2-7 | TRBV11-1 | TGTGCCAGCAGCCGTGGTAGGGGACAGAGATCGGAGCAGTACTTC | CASSRGRGQRSEQYF
. | once | TRBJ2-3 | TRBV25-1 | TGTGCCAGCGTTCAGATTTCCACAGATACGCAGTATTTT | CASVQISTDTQYF
TRBD2 | once | TRBJ2-5 | TRBV11-3 | TGTGCCAGCAGCTTTAACTGGACTAGCGGGGGAATACAAAATCAAGAGACCCAGTACTTC | CASSFNWTSGGIQNQETQYF
. | . | TRBJ1-5 | TRBV18 | TGTGCCAGCTCACCACCTGAAAGGGGAGGAAGCAATCAGCCCCAGCATTTT | CASSPPERGGSNQPQHF
. | few | TRBJ1-1 | TRBV6-2/TRBV6-3 | TGTGCCAGCAGCTCCCCACAGGGCCACACTGAAGCTTTCTTT | CASSSPQGHTEAFF
. | . | TRBJ2-3 | TRBV5-1 | TGCGCCAGCAGCTTAGGACACAGAGGTACAGATACGCAGTATTTT | CASSLGHRGTDTQYF
TRBD1 | . | TRBJ2-3 | TRBV11-1 | TGTGCCAGCAGCTCCCGACAGGGTTGGGATACGCAGTATTTT | CASSSRQGWDTQYF
. | once | TRBJ1-1 | TRBV3-1/TRBV3-2 | TGTGCCAGCCAAGACTTAAGGACTGAAGCTTTCTTT | CASQDLRTEAFF
. | . | TRBJ2-7 | TRBV5-1 | TGCGCCAGCAGCTTGGGGGGGCCTCCGTCCTACGAGCAGTACTTC | CASSLGGPPSYEQYF